The 2 T cell receptor beta chains reported below all come from one sample, sequenced in a study of shared clonotypes between healthy human individuals. The data were produced by immunoSEQ multiplex PCR, yet TCRdb's version contains in-frame clones alone and is incomplete. The sample carries over a million clones, roughly 96% recorded once. Sequencing input: naive CD4+ T cells sorted from blood. Specified subset: CD45RA+ positively selected. Receptor source: a young man in good health.

The chain combines TRBV11-2 with TRBJ2-1; 8 nucleotides match TRBD1. Trimming removed 4 bases from V and 4 bases from J; junction bases left unmatched: 3. Germline V gives CDR1 SGHAT, CDR2 FQNNGV. There are 14 residues in the CDR3. As DNA, the CDR3 is TGTGCCAGCAGCTGGGACAGGTCGTACAATGAGCAGTTCTTC. Translation: CASSWDRSYNEQFF.

This chain's CDR3 is CASSLVAGGITGELFF. The CDR3, as DNA: TGCGCCAGCAGCTTGGTGGCGGGAGGGATCACCGGGGAGCTGTTTTTT. This sequence joins TRBV5-1 and TRBJ2-2; 9 bases map to TRBD2. The CDR3 is 16 amino acids. Germline V gene lookup returns CDR1 SGHRS and CDR2 YFSETQ. V shed 0 bases and J 4 bases; nucleotides not matched to a gene: 4.